Shown below are 19 T cell receptor beta chains from a single sample sequenced in a study of CD8 T cells in ankylosing spondylitis. Study-level points and caveats: There was a TCR beta motif, made of several highly homologous variants, that appeared characteristic of ankylosing spondylitis blood.

Their antigen targets remain unknown. TCRdb re-derived calls from the 5' RACE reads in MiXCR, one entry per CDR3 protein. Of just under 550,000 distinct CDR3 sequences listed, roughly an eighth are singletons. The sample was blood, either unsorted or a sorted T cell fraction (not recorded which). The receptors originated from a male donor with ankylosing spondylitis.

This clonotype was counted at least ten times. The chain uses TRBV6-2 or TRBV6-3 and TRBJ1-1; TRBD1 aligns across 7 bases. The germline CDR1 and CDR2 sequences are MNHEY and SVGEGT. The ends lost 4 bases at V and 6 bases at J; junction bases unmatched: 5. This CDR3 has 13 amino acids. CDR3 nucleotides: TGTGCCAGCAGTTGGACAGGAGTCCCTGAAGCTTTCTTT. This encodes CASSWTGVPEAFF.

This clonotype has a handful of counts. The chain combines TRBV10-3 with TRBJ2-7; D is perhaps TRBD1 (5 bases). CDR1 ENHRY and CDR2 SYGVKD come from the germline V gene. The CDR3 consists of 13 residues. V was trimmed by 5 bases and J by 2 bases, leaving 10 bases between them. CDR3 sequence (DNA): TGTGCCATCAGTCTGGGGCCGGCCTACGAGCAGTACGTC. Translation: CAISLGPAYEQYV.

The rearrangement uses TRBV12-3 or TRBV12-4 and TRBJ2-5, with D uncertain. V lost 3 bases and J lost 4, with 9 bases in between. This CDR3 comprises 13 residues. In DNA, the CDR3 is TGTGCCAGCAGTTTCGCGAATCCAGAGACCCAGTACTTC. Translation gives CASSFANPETQYF.

The V call is TRBV7-2, the J call TRBJ2-5, with 9 bases aligning to TRBD2. Germline-derived CDR1 and CDR2 are SGHTA and FQGNSA. CDR3 size: 16 residues. V shed 2 bases, J shed 2 bases, and the junction held 6 bases outside the gene matches. The CDR3 coding sequence is TGTGCCAGCAGCTTAAAATATAGCGGGAGACAAGAGACCCAGTACTTC. Its translation: CASSLKYSGRQETQYF.

This clonotype came up a few times. V and J are TRBV7-2 and TRBJ1-5; 7 positions match TRBD1. V dropped 5 bases and J dropped 4; count of bases not matched to a gene: 11. CDR3 length equals 16 residues. In germline, CDR1 is SGHTA, CDR2 FQGNSA. Here the CDR3 DNA reads TGTGCCAGCAGCCCCAAGCTAGGGGGCAGTAATCAGCCCCAGCATTTT. It codes for CASSPKLGGSNQPQHF.

This clonotype was recorded a few times. The J gene is TRBJ1-5, the V gene TRBV20-1; unclear D gene. V was trimmed by 1 base and J by 0 bases, leaving 10 bases between them. CDR3 length: 15 residues. The germline gives CDR1 DFQATT, CDR2 SNEGSKA (reference sequence). As DNA, the CDR3 is TGCAGTGCTAGAGGAGGGAAGTATAGCAATCAGCCCCAGCATTTT. It codes for CSARGGKYSNQPQHF.

This clonotype was seen a few times. The rearrangement joins TRBV20-1 to TRBJ1-2, with D possibly TRBD1 on 5 matching bases. Germline-derived CDR1 and CDR2 are DFQATT and SNEGSKA (reference sequence). This CDR3 spans 13 amino acids. The V and J ends lost 6 bases and 7 bases respectively, with 18 bases between them. This CDR3 reads CSAHVGQSGGYTF. DNA for the CDR3: TGCAGTGCCCACGTGGGGCAATCGGGTGGCTACACCTTC.

This clonotype was recorded at least ten times. V and J are TRBV20-1 and TRBJ2-3, with TRBD1 identical over 7 bases. Germline loops: CDR1 DFQATT, CDR2 SNEGSKA (reference sequence). V shed 6 bases and J 1 base; nucleotides not matched to a gene: 10. The CDR3 runs 15 residues. The DNA of the CDR3 is TGCAGTGCGGACCGGACAGGAGAAGGCACAGATACGCAGTATTTT. Translated: CSADRTGEGTDTQYF.

This clonotype has only a few counts. This chain links TRBV20-1 with TRBJ2-1; 7 bases align to TRBD1. Germline CDR1 and CDR2: DFQATT and SNEGSKA (reference sequence). With 7 bases clipped from V and 0 bases from J, the junction kept 9 bases outside the gene matches. The CDR3 covers 15 residues. The CDR3 here is CSVDTGTDSYNEQFF. The CDR3 DNA follows: TGCAGTGTTGATACTGGGACAGACTCCTACAATGAGCAGTTCTTC.

With respect to this clonotype: The junction and the germline gene differ at one end; a read error may be behind it. The rearrangement joins TRBV20-1 to TRBJ2-5; possible D gene TRBD2, 6 bases. Per germline, CDR1 DFQATT and CDR2 SNEGSKA (reference sequence). This CDR3 has 12 amino acids. This chain's CDR3 is CSAETAGEAVGF. Written as DNA, the CDR3 is TGCAGTGCTGAGACGGCCGGGGAGGCAGTCGGCTTC.

The V call is TRBV14, the J call TRBJ2-1; D tentatively fits TRBD1 or TRBD2 (5 bases each). V gave up 4 bases and J gave up 4 bases, with 17 bases separating them. CDR3 length: 16 amino acids. Germline values: CDR1 SGHDN, CDR2 FVKESK. The CDR3 reads CASSPIGGEPYNEQFF. CDR3 DNA: TGTGCCAGCAGCCCCATTGGGGGAGAACCTTACAATGAGCAGTTCTTC.

This clonotype came up a few times. The chain is built from TRBV2 and TRBJ2-2; TRBD1 agrees at 8 bases. The junction had 5 bases not matched to a gene; V was cut back by 5 bases and J by 12 bases. The germline V gene has CDR1 SNHLY and CDR2 FYNNEI. CDR3 size: 12 residues. The CDR3 sequence is CASSPDRGKLFF. In nucleotides, the CDR3 is TGTGCCAGCAGTCCTGACAGGGGAAAGCTGTTTTTT.

This clonotype has just one count. The chain uses TRBV3-1 and TRBJ2-5, with 10 bases identical to TRBD2. Losses at the gene ends were 1 base for V and 4 bases for J; bases not matched to a gene: 6. There are 16 residues in the CDR3. Germline V gene data show CDR1 as LGHDT and CDR2 as YNNKEL (reference sequence). This CDR3 reads CASSQVSGRAGETQYF. The CDR3 bases are TGTGCCAGCAGCCAAGTAAGCGGGAGGGCCGGAGAGACCCAGTACTTC.

This clonotype came up a few times. The gene calls are TRBV20-1 and TRBJ1-4; 9 bases match TRBD1. V shed 5 bases, J shed 6 bases, and the junction held 4 bases outside the gene matches. CDR3 length: 13 amino acids. Germline values: CDR1 DFQATT, CDR2 SNEGSKA (reference sequence). The CDR3 DNA sequence: TGCAGTGCTTTGACAGGGGGAGATGAAAAACTGTTTTTT. Its protein is CSALTGGDEKLFF.

This clonotype has at least ten counts. V is TRBV6-1 and J is TRBJ1-1, with TRBD1 identical over 12 bases. The CDR3 is 16 residues long. Looked up from germline, CDR1 is MNHNS and CDR2 is SASEGT. The V gene end was trimmed by 3 bases and the J gene end by 5 bases; junction bases not matched to a gene: 7. CDR3 coding DNA: TGTGCCAGCAGTGACGGGACAGGGGGCGTATATACTGAAGCTTTCTTT. As protein: CASSDGTGGVYTEAFF.

DNA for the CDR3: TGTGCCAGCAGACTGAAAACCTCCGGGACAGAAGCTTTCTTT. Amino acid sequence: CASRLKTSGTEAFF. The V and J genes are TRBV28 and TRBJ1-1; TRBD1 is a possible D gene (6 bases). The length of the CDR3 is 14 residues. Trimming stripped 6 bases from V and 8 bases from J, with 19 bases between. CDR1 is MDHEN, CDR2 SYDVKM, per germline.

This clonotype was counted a single time. This may arise from a read error, as a much more abundant clone is one base away. V and J are TRBV5-6 and TRBJ2-2, with 7 bases that match TRBD2. Germline values: CDR1 SGHDT, CDR2 YYEEEE. The CDR3 runs 14 residues. Trimming removed 4 bases from V and 7 bases from J; junction bases left unmatched: 7. For the CDR3, the DNA is TGTGCCAGCAGCGGGGGACTATTCAGCGGGGAGCTGTTTTTT. This translates into CASSGGLFSGELFF.

This clonotype appeared many times. The chain combines TRBV11-2 with TRBJ2-3; tentative D call: TRBD2 (5 bases). The germline V and J ends were trimmed by 0 bases and 2 bases, with 9 bases remaining between them. Germline V gives CDR1 SGHAT, CDR2 FQNNGV. The CDR3 is 15 residues long. CDR3 DNA: TGTGCCAGCAGCTTAGATCGCGGGTTCACAGATACGCAGTATTTT. Its protein is CASSLDRGFTDTQYF.

The gene calls are TRBV20-1 and TRBJ2-7; TRBD2 matches at 12 bases. Germline V gene lookup returns CDR1 DFQATT and CDR2 SNEGSKA (reference sequence). There are 17 residues in the CDR3. This CDR3 is CCARASGRANHRYEQYV. CDR3 in DNA: TGCTGTGCTAGGGCTAGCGGGAGGGCAAACCACCGCTACGAGCAGTACGTC.